Detailed here is one T cell receptor (beta chain). In the authors' methods: For nucleated cells, counts were estimated from reference gene primer amplification. Method: immunoSEQ multiplex PCR; TCRdb's copy keeps in-frame clones and lacks some. V, J and clone size are those of that table, while D and trimming were read from the DNA. The data show tens of thousands of clones, over 70% seen once. These data originate in a study of blood T cell repertoires in COVID-19. Overall study context: Spain, Italy and the United States supplied samples that represented acute and convalescent COVID-19. The cDNA or gDNA used as material had been derived from T cells, B-cell-depleted T cells, or PBMCs.

The germline gives CDR1 LNHDA, CDR2 SQIVND (reference sequence). This CDR3 comprises 14 residues. V lost 1 base and J 3 bases, leaving 6 bases between the germline ends. During active infection, Seattle patients enrolled and were then monitored through disease. Material: peripheral blood. The clonotype comes from a man in his sixties or seventies with COVID-19, enrolled during active disease. The V call is TRBV19, the J call TRBJ2-2; no clear D gene. This CDR3 is CASSIGGDTGELFF. For the CDR3, the DNA is TGTGCCAGTAGTATAGGCGGAGACACCGGGGAGCTGTTTTTT.